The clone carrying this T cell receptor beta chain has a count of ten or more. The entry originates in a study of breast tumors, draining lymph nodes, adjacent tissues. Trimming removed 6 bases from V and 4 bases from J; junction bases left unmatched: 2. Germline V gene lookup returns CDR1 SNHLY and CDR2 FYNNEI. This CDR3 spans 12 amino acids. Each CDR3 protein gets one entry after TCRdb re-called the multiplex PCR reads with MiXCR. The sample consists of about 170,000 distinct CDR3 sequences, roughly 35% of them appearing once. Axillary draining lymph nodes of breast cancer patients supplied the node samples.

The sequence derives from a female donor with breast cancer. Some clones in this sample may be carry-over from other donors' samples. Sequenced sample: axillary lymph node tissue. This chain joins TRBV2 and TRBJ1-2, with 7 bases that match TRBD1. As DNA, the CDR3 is TGTGCCAGCAGGGGGACAGCCTATGGCTACACCTTC. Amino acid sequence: CASRGTAYGYTF.